This T cell receptor beta chain came from a study of cytomegalovirus exposure and HLA in healthy donors. Whole-study context: An early data release held 79 million or so unique TCRs from HLA-typed donors. Regarding the study as a whole: Available immune exposure information was restricted to CMV serostatus only. Researchers reportedly found TCR beta sequences accurately predicted most subjects' HLA-A and HLA-B alleles. A later analysis linked a missense DCLRE1C variant to TCR beta V- and J-gene trimming.

With V trimmed by 5 bases and J by 5 bases, 12 bases remained unmatched. CDR1 and CDR2 (germline): SGDLS, YYNGEE. The CDR3 runs 16 residues. Points on this clone: Its specificity is unknown.

The PCR was carried out with 60 Vbeta primers and 13 Jbeta primers. Assay used: immunoSEQ multiplex PCR; TCRdb lists only in-frame clones, some missing. This sample contains fewer than 50,000 clones. The chain is built from TRBV9 and TRBJ2-7; 11 bases map to TRBD1. Sample: PBMCs. The sequence was collected from a male donor in good health and CMV-seronegative. The CDR3 region is CASRRGTGGSLDEQYF. CDR3 DNA: TGTGCCAGCAGAAGGGGGACAGGGGGTTCTTTGGACGAGCAGTACTTC.